These 24 T cell receptor beta chains share one sample of origin, sequenced in a study of blood T cell repertoires in COVID-19. Method: immunoSEQ multiplex PCR; TCRdb's copy keeps in-frame clones and lacks some. The sample shows roughly 250,000 clones, 80% to 90% of them seen only once. Sequencing was performed on peripheral blood. The source of these receptors is a man aged 45-65 years with acute or convalescent COVID-19.

The V gene is TRBV29-1, the J gene TRBJ2-1; TRBD2 matches 11 bases. The CDR3 is 14 amino acids. J lost 7 bases, V lost 6 bases, and 8 bases had no gene match. Per germline, CDR1 SQVTM and CDR2 ANQGSEA. The CDR3 DNA follows: TGCAGCGTCGGTAGCGGGGGGGCGTGGAATGAGCAGTTCTTC. Amino acids: CSVGSGGAWNEQFF.

This clone appeared a few times. This chain connects TRBV7-8 to TRBJ2-7; 7 nucleotides match TRBD2. Germline assignment: CDR1 SGHVS and CDR2 FQNEAQ. V lost 1 base and J lost 0; bases outside the gene matches: 3. CDR3 length equals 15 residues. CDR3 region: CASSLELAPSYEQYF. The CDR3, as DNA: TGTGCCAGCAGCTTAGAACTAGCGCCCTCCTACGAGCAGTACTTC.

In the case of this clone: Other DNA sequences in this sample translate to the same CDR3. This chain uses TRBV28 with TRBJ1-5; 8 nucleotides line up with TRBD1. There are 14 residues in the CDR3. Germline CDR1 is MDHEN and CDR2 is SYDVKM. J lost 2 bases, V lost 4 bases, and 1 base had no gene match. The CDR3 region is CASSSGQGNQPQHF. The CDR3 coding sequence is TGTGCCAGCAGTTCGGGACAGGGCAATCAGCCCCAGCATTTT.

The rearrangement uses TRBV30 and TRBJ2-7, with a weak D call TRBD1 (6 bases). The V end lost 2 bases, the J end lost 3 bases, and 8 bases lay between the germline ends. Germline V gene data show CDR1 as GTSNPN and CDR2 as SVGIG (reference sequence). The CDR3 has 12 amino acids. The CDR3 DNA is TGTGCCTGGAGTAAAGGGGGCTACGAGCAGTACTTC. The encoded protein is CAWSKGGYEQYF.

This chain joins TRBV10-3 and TRBJ2-3; D is perhaps TRBD1 (6 bases). CDR1 and CDR2 (germline): ENHRY, SYGVKD. The CDR3 is 14 amino acids. The V and J ends lost 5 bases and 2 bases respectively, with 11 bases between them. The CDR3 here is CAISMTGPTDTQYF. CDR3 DNA sequence: TGTGCCATCAGTATGACAGGCCCCACAGATACGCAGTATTTT.

The J gene is TRBJ1-4, the V gene TRBV5-6; D gene unclear. Deletions cut 4 bases from V and 0 bases from J, with 7 bases between. The V gene's germline CDR1 is SGHDT and CDR2 YYEEEE. The CDR3 totals 14 residues. CDR3 DNA sequence: TGTGCCAGCAGCCCACTACCAACTAATGAAAAACTGTTTTTT. Protein product: CASSPLPTNEKLFF.

The chain recombines TRBV7-8 with TRBJ2-7; 7 bases line up with TRBD1. This CDR3 contains 16 residues. The ends lost 5 bases at V and 1 base at J; junction bases unmatched: 11. The germline gives CDR1 SGHVS, CDR2 FQNEAQ. CDR3 sequence (DNA): TGTGCCAGCAGCCCACTTGGAACAGGGGCTTCCTACGAGCAGTACTTC. Encoded protein: CASSPLGTGASYEQYF.

The J gene is TRBJ2-7, the V gene TRBV5-4; 10 bases fit TRBD2. CDR3 length: 16 amino acids. The trim removed 0 bases at V and 1 base at J, leaving 4 bases unmatched. Per the germline V gene, CDR1 is SGHNT and CDR2 is YYREEE (reference sequence). CDR3 region: CASSLEPAGGSYEQYF. The CDR3 DNA sequence: TGTGCCAGCAGCTTGGAACCAGCGGGGGGGTCCTACGAGCAGTACTTC.

The rearrangement links TRBV6-5 to TRBJ2-1; D not resolved. CDR1 is MNHEY and CDR2 is SVGAGI in the germline V gene. Trimming took off 6 bases at V and 1 base at J, with 10 bases between the two ends. The CDR3 sequence is 14 residues long. Here the CDR3 DNA reads TGTGCCAGCAGCCCCTCCGGTTCCTACAATGAGCAGTTCTTC. It specifies CASSPSGSYNEQFF.

V gene TRBV28 combines with J gene TRBJ2-3, with TRBD1 matching 7 bases. Losses at the gene ends were 2 bases for V and 0 bases for J; bases not matched to a gene: 8. Germline-derived CDR1 and CDR2 are MDHEN and SYDVKM. The CDR3 runs to 17 residues. The CDR3 DNA follows: TGTGCCAGCAGTTTAATCAACAGGGGTTCTAGCACAGATACGCAGTATTTT. This sequence encodes CASSLINRGSSTDTQYF.

The J gene is TRBJ1-5, the V gene TRBV6-5, with 8 bases lining up with TRBD1. Germline CDR1 and CDR2: MNHEY and SVGAGI. Germline trimming cut 8 bases from V and 1 base from J; bases unmatched to any gene: 4. CDR3 length: 14 amino acids. CDR3 region: CASETGGSNQPQHF. CDR3 nucleotide sequence: TGTGCCAGCGAAACAGGGGGAAGCAATCAGCCCCAGCATTTT.

The chain has TRBV28 and TRBJ1-5; D is possibly TRBD1 (5 bases). The CDR3 spans 13 residues. V lost 5 bases and J 6 bases, leaving 11 bases between the germline ends. Looked up from germline, CDR1 is MDHEN and CDR2 is SYDVKM. This CDR3 reads CASSPSDTQPQHF. DNA of the CDR3: TGTGCCAGCAGTCCCTCGGACACTCAGCCCCAGCATTTT.

CDR3 bases: TGTGCCAGCAGTGCCGGACAGTCGTCGGTCTACGAGCAGTACTTC. It specifies CASSAGQSSVYEQYF. The chain links TRBV6-6 to TRBJ2-7; a possible D gene is TRBD1 (6 bases). The CDR3 sequence is 15 residues long. V lost 5 bases and J 3 bases, leaving 17 bases between the germline ends. The germline gives CDR1 MNHNY, CDR2 SVGAGI (reference sequence).

This chain uses TRBV5-1 with TRBJ1-2; maybe TRBD1 (6 bases). The CDR3 is 14 residues long. V lost 7 bases and J lost 5, with 18 bases in between. Germline assignment: CDR1 SGHRS and CDR2 YFSETQ. CDR3 nucleotides: TGCGCCAGCCGTAAACCGGGACAAGTATATGGCTACACCTTC. Translating gives CASRKPGQVYGYTF. Full variable domain (remainder filled in from reference TRBV5-1 and TRBJ1-2): KAGVTQTPRYLIKTRGQQVTLSCSPISGHRSVSWYQQTPGQGLQFLFEYFSETQRNKGNFPGRFSGRQFSNSRSEMNVSTLELGDSALYLCASRKPGQVYGYTFGSGTRLTVV.

The chain carries TRBV6-5 and TRBJ1-6; no clear D. The CDR3 consists of 16 residues. V lost 1 base and J lost 5, with 12 bases in between. Germline CDR1 reads MNHEY; CDR2 reads SVGAGI. This chain's CDR3 is CASSYFTRIDNSPLHF. As DNA, the CDR3 is TGTGCCAGCAGTTACTTTACCAGGATAGATAATTCACCCCTCCACTTT.

There are a few counts of this clone. The J gene is TRBJ1-5, the V gene TRBV19; D is possibly TRBD1 (6 bases). Per germline, CDR1 LNHDA and CDR2 SQIVND (reference sequence). The V and J ends lost 5 bases and 2 bases respectively, with 16 bases between them. This CDR3 contains 16 residues. The CDR3 DNA reads as TGTGCCAGTAGTGCCGAACAGGGTTGGGGCAATCAGCCCCAGCATTTT. It is translated as CASSAEQGWGNQPQHF.

V gene TRBV6-5 combines with J gene TRBJ1-3; unclear D gene. CDR3 length equals 15 residues. V was cut by 8 bases and J by 0 bases, with 14 bases left in between. Germline CDR1 reads MNHEY; CDR2 reads SVGAGI. The CDR3 protein is CASHSPRGSGNTIYF. CDR3 sequence (DNA): TGTGCCAGCCACAGCCCTCGGGGCTCTGGAAACACCATATATTTT.

CDR3 nucleotides: TGTGCCAGCAGCTTTATCGCCTCAGAAATATCAACTGAAGCTTTCTTT. Residues: CASSFIASEISTEAFF. The V and J genes are TRBV6-2 or TRBV6-3 and TRBJ1-1; D gene uncertain. CDR3 length: 16 amino acids. The germline gives CDR1 MNHEY, CDR2 SVGEGT. Trimming stripped 6 bases from V and 5 bases from J, with 22 bases between.

The chain couples TRBV3-1 (or the pseudogene TRBV3-2) to TRBJ2-1; 11 bases match TRBD2. Germline V gives CDR1 LGHDT, CDR2 YNNKEL (reference sequence). Germline trimming cut 4 bases from V and 6 bases from J; bases unmatched to any gene: 5. CDR3 size: 15 residues. CDR3 sequence: CASSRIAGGANEQFF. The CDR3 coding sequence is TGTGCCAGCAGCCGCATAGCGGGGGGGGCCAATGAGCAGTTCTTC.

This clone was seen a handful of times. CDR3 sequence: CASSTRGSGNTIYF. As DNA, the CDR3 is TGTGCCAGCAGTACCAGGGGCTCTGGAAACACCATATATTTT. This chain joins TRBV6-5 and TRBJ1-3, with a possible D match to TRBD1 (6 bases). V lost 5 bases and J 0 bases, leaving 8 bases between the germline ends. The CDR3 has 14 amino acids. In germline, CDR1 is MNHEY, CDR2 SVGAGI.

The chain has TRBV15 and TRBJ2-5, with 12 bases identical to TRBD1. In germline, CDR1 is LNHNV, CDR2 YYDKDF (reference sequence). V shed 4 bases and J 5 bases; nucleotides not matched to a gene: 5. The CDR3 extends over 15 amino acids. The CDR3 sequence: CATSKGQGARETQYF. The CDR3 nucleotides are TGTGCCACCAGCAAGGGACAGGGGGCCAGGGAGACCCAGTACTTC. The variable domain in full, completed from reference TRBV15 and TRBJ2-5, reads DAMVIQNPRYQVTQFGKPVTLSCSQTLNHNVMYWYQQKSSQAPKLLFHYYDKDFNNEADTPDNFQSRRPNTSFCFLDIRSPGLGDTAMYLCATSKGQGARETQYFGPGTRLLVL.

This clone was counted many times. The identical CDR3 is also encoded by other nucleotide sequences in the sample. The rearrangement links TRBV14 to TRBJ2-2; no reliable D call. Trimming took 1 base from V and 7 from J, leaving 7 bases between them. There are 13 residues in the CDR3. Germline V gene data show CDR1 as SGHDN and CDR2 as FVKESK. CDR3 amino acids: CASSQVVSGELFF. The DNA for the CDR3 is TGTGCCAGCAGCCAAGTAGTAAGCGGGGAGCTGTTTTTT.

The V gene is TRBV6-5, the J gene TRBJ1-3; D uncertain. CDR3 size: 14 residues. From germline, CDR1 is MNHEY and CDR2 SVGAGI. V dropped 6 bases and J dropped 3 bases, with 12 bases sitting between them. The CDR3 nucleotides are TGTGCCAGCAGCGCCCCCGGTTTTGGAAACACCATATATTTT. Translation: CASSAPGFGNTIYF.

The chain is built from TRBV28 and TRBJ2-2; 8 positions match TRBD1. Trimming took 5 bases from V and 3 from J; bases not matched to a gene: 5. CDR1 and CDR2 from the germline V gene are MDHEN and SYDVKM. This CDR3 has 15 residues. CDR3 sequence: CASSPPDRDTGELFF. In DNA, the CDR3 is TGTGCCAGCAGTCCACCGGACAGGGACACCGGGGAGCTGTTTTTT.